The 10 T cell receptor beta chains given below trace back to one sample, sequenced in a study of cytomegalovirus exposure and HLA in healthy donors. PCR was performed using 60 Vbeta and 13 Jbeta primers. Method: immunoSEQ multiplex PCR; TCRdb's copy keeps in-frame clones and lacks some. The listing records approximately 80,000 clones. Sequencing was done on a sample of PBMCs. Source of these receptors: a young man in good health and CMV-seropositive.

This chain connects TRBV27 to TRBJ2-7; 7 bases line up with TRBD1. The V gene's germline CDR1 is MNHEY and CDR2 SMNVEV (reference sequence). The CDR3 totals 16 residues. V was pared by 3 bases and J by 0 bases, with 8 bases of the junction left unmatched. The chain's CDR3 is CASSLISGQSSYEQYF. The CDR3 nucleotides read TGTGCCAGCAGTTTGATATCGGGACAGAGCTCCTACGAGCAGTACTTC.

The chain has TRBV5-1 and TRBJ1-4; D is possibly TRBD1 (5 bases). The CDR3 totals 14 residues. Germline V gene lookup returns CDR1 SGHRS and CDR2 YFSETQ. The V end was cut by 1 base, the J end by 6 bases, with 10 bases between. In DNA form, the CDR3 reads TGCGCCAGCAGCTTGCAGGGCCCCCATGAAAAACTGTTTTTT. Encoded protein: CASSLQGPHEKLFF.

The chain recombines TRBV27 with TRBJ1-2; 8 nucleotides match TRBD1. V shed 5 bases and J 7 bases; nucleotides not matched to a gene: 6. This CDR3 spans 13 amino acids. Germline CDR1 MNHEY, CDR2 SMNVEV (reference sequence). The CDR3 is CASSPRDRSGYTF. The CDR3 DNA reads TGTGCCAGCAGTCCTCGGGACAGGAGTGGCTACACCTTC.

J is TRBJ2-6 and V is TRBV5-1, with 7 bases identical to TRBD2. V lost 7 bases, J lost 0 bases, and 7 bases stayed unmatched. The CDR3 is made up of 16 amino acids. Germline CDR1 and CDR2: SGHRS and YFSETQ. In DNA form, the CDR3 reads TGCGCCAGCGGGGGGGTAAACCTCTCTGGGGCCAACGTCCTGACTTTC. Its translation is CASGGVNLSGANVLTF.

The chain is built from TRBV6-1 and TRBJ1-2; D is perhaps TRBD1 (6 bases). CDR3 length: 12 residues. V was cut by 2 bases and J by 14 bases, with 15 bases left in between. The germline V gene has CDR1 MNHNS and CDR2 SASEGT. The CDR3 DNA is TGTGCCAGCAGTGAAAGGGGGGGGACACGTACCTTC. Translation: CASSERGGTRTF.

J is TRBJ1-2 and V is TRBV10-3, with D hard to call. The CDR3 loop spans 13 amino acids. Trimming shortened V by 3 bases and J by 3 bases, and 8 bases separated the two germline ends. CDR1 ENHRY and CDR2 SYGVKD come from the germline V gene. CDR3 nucleotides: TGTGCCATCAGTGATGTCGGGGACTATGGCTACACCTTC. Its translation is CAISDVGDYGYTF.

The chain carries TRBV5-6 and TRBJ2-7, with 10 bases aligning to TRBD2. Germline-derived CDR1 and CDR2 are SGHDT and YYEEEE. Losses at the gene ends were 4 bases for V and 2 bases for J; bases not matched to a gene: 6. The CDR3 is made up of 15 amino acids. The CDR3 region is CASSMTSGPAYEQYF. The CDR3 region has the DNA TGTGCCAGCAGCATGACTAGCGGGCCCGCCTACGAGCAGTACTTC.

DNA of the CDR3: TGTGCCAGCAGTTTAAAGGACAGCTATAGTTTGTGGGACTCTGGAAACACCATATATTTT. It is translated as CASSLKDSYSLWDSGNTIYF. The J gene is TRBJ1-3, the V gene TRBV28, with TRBD1 as a possible D gene (6 bases). CDR3 length: 20 residues. V was cut by 2 bases and J by 0 bases, with 23 bases left in between. Per germline, CDR1 MDHEN and CDR2 SYDVKM.

The rearrangement joins TRBV28 to TRBJ2-7, with 8 bases matching TRBD2. The CDR3 covers 14 residues. The junction had 10 bases not matched to a gene; V was cut back by 5 bases and J by 7 bases. Per germline, CDR1 MDHEN and CDR2 SYDVKM. CDR3 DNA: TGTGCCAGCAGTGTGGCGGGAGGTCTTCGGGAGCAGTACTTC. Amino acid sequence: CASSVAGGLREQYF.

V is TRBV7-2 and J is TRBJ2-7; a possible D gene is TRBD1 (6 bases). The CDR3 consists of 14 residues. Germline V lookup: CDR1 SGHTA, CDR2 FQGNSA. The germline V and J ends were trimmed by 5 bases and 4 bases, with 15 bases remaining between them. Here the CDR3 reads CASSERDRIYEQYF. CDR3 nucleotides: TGTGCCAGCAGCGAAAGAGACAGGATTTACGAGCAGTACTTC. The full variable domain, completed using reference TRBV7-2 and TRBJ2-7, is GAGVSQSPSNKVTEKGKDVELRCDPISGHTALYWYRQSLGQGLEFLIYFQGNSAPDKSGLPSDRFSAERTGGSVSTLTIQRTQQEDSAVYLCASSERDRIYEQYFGPGTRLTVT.